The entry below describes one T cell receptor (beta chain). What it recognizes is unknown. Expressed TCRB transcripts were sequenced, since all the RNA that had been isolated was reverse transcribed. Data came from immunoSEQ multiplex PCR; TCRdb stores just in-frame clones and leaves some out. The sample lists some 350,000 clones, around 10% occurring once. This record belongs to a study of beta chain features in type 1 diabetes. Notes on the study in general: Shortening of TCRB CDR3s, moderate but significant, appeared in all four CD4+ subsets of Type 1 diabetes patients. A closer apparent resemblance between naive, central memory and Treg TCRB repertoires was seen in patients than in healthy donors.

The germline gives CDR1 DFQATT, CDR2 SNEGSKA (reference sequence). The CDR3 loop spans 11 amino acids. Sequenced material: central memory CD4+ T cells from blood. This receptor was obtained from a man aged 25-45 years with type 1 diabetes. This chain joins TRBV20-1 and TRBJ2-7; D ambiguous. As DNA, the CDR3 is TGCAGCCTACAGAGCTCCTACGAGCAGTACTTC. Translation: CSLQSSYEQYF.